The clone carrying this T cell receptor (beta chain) was seen many times. What it recognizes is unknown. The data derive from a study of CD8 T cells in ankylosing spondylitis. TCRdb reanalysed the 5' RACE reads using MiXCR and keeps one entry per CDR3 protein. The sample holds 500,000 or so distinct CDR3 sequences, approximately 5.3% seen once. The CDR3 spans 11 residues. Losses at the gene ends were 3 bases for V and 13 bases for J; bases not matched to a gene: 5. In germline, CDR1 is SGHAT, CDR2 FQNNGV. Study-level results: In ankylosing spondylitis patients, matched synovial fluid reportedly showed significant enrichment of disease-linked clones. What seemed typical of ankylosing spondylitis blood was a TCR beta motif built from about 8 highly homologous variants.

This clonotype was obtained from a male donor with ankylosing spondylitis. V usage is TRBV11-2 and J usage is TRBJ1-2, with TRBD1 matching over 7 bases. Sequencing was performed on blood, either unsorted or a sorted T cell fraction (not recorded which). CDR3 amino acids: CASSFDRAPTF. CDR3 DNA sequence: TGTGCCAGCAGCTTCGACAGGGCGCCCACCTTC.